The text below deals with one T cell receptor beta chain. The source of the sample is a study of chemoradiotherapy in HPV16-positive cancers. About the research overall: Candidate HPV-specific T-cell clones and common TCR motifs came from functional assays in a couple of HPV16-positive patients.

V lost 3 bases and J lost 3, with 12 bases in between. Germline-derived CDR1 and CDR2 are MGHDK and SYGVNS. This CDR3 comprises 15 residues. Repeated repertoire sampling spanned the course of chemoradiotherapy. Here immunoSEQ multiplex PCR was the method, and the copy in TCRdb shows in-frame clones only, minus some. The sample lists thousands of clones; approximately 84% were seen once. V and J are TRBV25-1 and TRBJ2-1; D is possibly TRBD1 (5 bases). The receptor was isolated from a human donor with HPV-associated anogenital cancer. This sample comprised tumor tissue, obtained from a patient who underwent chemoradiotherapy. CDR3 region: CASSEIRALYNEQFF. The CDR3 DNA reads TGTGCCAGCAGTGAGATCAGGGCCCTCTACAATGAGCAGTTCTTC.